Listed below are T cell receptor beta chains from one sample, sequenced in a study of T cell responses to AZD1222 COVID-19 vaccine. Profiled with immunoSEQ multiplex PCR; TCRdb holds only in-frame clones, not every one. This table holds 150,000 to 200,000 clones, more than 80% found once. The sample in question was peripheral blood, obtained 28 days after the second dose of the MenACWY control vaccine. The receptors originated from an adult who received the MenACWY meningococcal vaccine as a control. Both conserved end residues are part of each CDR3.

>TRBV23-1
CASSQGPVDDEQFF
>TRBV19
CASSIGQGSGAAYGYTF
>TRBV9
CASSVGQGNQPQHF
>TRBV5-4
CASSLGLSSYEQYF
>TRBV7-8
CASSQHRVATNEKLFF
>TRBV19
CASSIPGVNYNEQFF
>TRBV28
CASSLTYEQYF
>TRBV5-6
CASSLETNGYTF
>TRBV5-1
CASSSRGQGSSNTEAFF
>TRBV9
CASSVAGDYEQYF
>TRBV7-9
CASSLGWGGFGDTEAFF
>TRBV4-3
CASSQAGGQDYSYEQYF
>TRBV11-1
CASSSGQGSVYGYTF
>TRBV5-4
CASSLPTPLGGEQYF
>TRBV5-4
CASSFSYEQYF
>TRBV30
CAWNSRTLYEQYF
>TRBV5-1
CASSRFRGSDNTGELFF
>TRBV2
CASSHGPSYEQYF
>TRBV9
CASSPWGGGAGGTGELFF
>TRBV27
CASSPHRGGSAFF
>TRBV27
CASREGQVNTEAFF
>TRBV11-2
CASSSGTARTGELFF
>TRBV5-1
CASSLYRANEQYF
>TRBV30
CAWRIGTSGRLNEQFF
>TRBV11-2
CASSLERHRGYTF
>TRBV7-6
CASSQEGEQYF
>TRBV30
CAWETGSNQPQHF
>TRBV2
CAVFGANEQYF
>TRBV28
CASTPRAGTAYGYTF
>TRBV7-2
CASRSGLDDEQFF
>TRBV9
CASSVVGGTSTEQYF
>TRBV2
CASISTREGEQFF
>TRBV5-3
CARSLEPGHTSSGNTIYF
>TRBV6-5
CASSTRGHSSEAFF
>TRBV7-6
CASSPRGGTVSSPLHF
>TRBV6-5
CASRGWVTDTQYF
>TRBV3-1/TRBV3-2
CASSQPGLAGIYEQFF
>TRBV29-1
CSVDRSYNEQFF
>TRBV10-3
CAIRGRDTEAFF
>TRBV19
CASSIDRWLQFF
>TRBV7-2
CASGNSRGDTQYF